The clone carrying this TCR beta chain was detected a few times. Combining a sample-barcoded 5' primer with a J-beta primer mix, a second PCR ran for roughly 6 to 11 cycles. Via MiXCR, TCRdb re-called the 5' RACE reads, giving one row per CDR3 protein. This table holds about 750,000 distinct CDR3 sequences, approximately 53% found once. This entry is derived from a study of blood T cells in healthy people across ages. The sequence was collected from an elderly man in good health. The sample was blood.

The CDR3, as DNA: TGCAGTGCTAGAGGTCGGGGGCTATACGCGTATTTT. Its translation: CSARGRGLYAYF. The chain is built from TRBV20-1 and TRBJ2-3; D possibly matches TRBD1 or TRBD2 (6 bases each). This CDR3 has 12 amino acids. Germline-derived CDR1 and CDR2 are DFQATT and SNEGSKA (reference sequence). Trimming pared 1 base from V and 14 bases from J, leaving 16 bases between.